What follows is one TCR beta chain and its context. Its antigen is unknown. Clones were sequenced by immunoSEQ multiplex PCR, and TCRdb holds only the in-frame ones, with some missing. The profile covers approximately 100,000 clones, with 70% to 90% appearing a single time and roughly 3.7% taken by the ten largest. This record belongs to a study of T cell responses to AZD1222 COVID-19 vaccine. Trimming took 5 bases from V and 0 from J, leaving 10 bases between them. The germline V gene has CDR1 SGHTA and CDR2 FQGNSA. The CDR3 sequence is 14 residues long. Study findings and constraints: With dominance at 160-218 and 743-854, vaccine-associated CD4 TCRs spanned spike. The breadth and depth of Spike-specific TCRs increased once two AZD1222 doses had been given.

Specimen: peripheral blood, collected on day 0 of AZD1222 vaccination. The gene calls are TRBV7-2 and TRBJ1-1; D gene unclear. This TCR came from an adult in good health. CDR3 nucleotide sequence: TGTGCCAGCAGCCTGGGTGGGGTGAACACTGAAGCTTTCTTT. Translating gives CASSLGGVNTEAFF.